This TCR beta chain was captured in a study of blood T cell repertoires in COVID-19. Overall study: Researchers got acute and convalescent COVID-19 samples from the United States, Italy and Spain. Nucleic acid was either cDNA or gDNA, and it came from T cells, B-cell-depleted T cells, or PBMCs.

Seattle patients were enrolled during active infection and followed longitudinally. TCRdb keeps only in-frame clones here, not all; method: immunoSEQ multiplex PCR. The table has 150,000 to 200,000 clones, approximately 95% seen once; the top ten hold 1.5% to 2.5%. The origin of this receptor is a woman aged 55-69 years with COVID-19, enrolled during active disease. Sequencing input: peripheral blood.

The CDR3 region has the DNA TGTGCCAGCAGCTTGGCCACAGCAGAGACCCAGTACTTC. Its translation: CASSLATAETQYF. This rearrangement joins TRBV5-6 to TRBJ2-5; no clear D gene. There are 13 residues in the CDR3. V dropped 0 bases and J dropped 4 bases, with 7 bases sitting between them. Germline assignment: CDR1 SGHDT and CDR2 YYEEEE.